This T cell receptor (beta chain) appears in the sequencing data of a study of blood T cell repertoires in COVID-19. Study context: The cDNA or gDNA used as material had been derived from T cells, B-cell-depleted T cells, or PBMCs.

CDR3 length: 15 residues. Per the original data handling: Estimated nucleated cell counts came from reference gene primer amplification. Some clones are missing from TCRdb's copy, which holds only in-frame ones; the method was immunoSEQ multiplex PCR. Clone size and the V and J calls come from that table; the DNA yielded D and trimming. The sample has nearly 350,000 clones; 88% are singletons. In its sample, this clone was seen once. The sequence was obtained from a woman aged 70 to 79 with COVID-19, enrolled during active disease. Material for sequencing was peripheral blood. J is TRBJ2-2 and V is TRBV21-1; the DNA was not used to check the table's D call, TRBD1. TRBV21-1 is a pseudogene. CDR3 sequence: CASSKHGASTGELFF. Written as DNA, the CDR3 is TGTGCCAGCAGCAAACATGGGGCATCCACCGGGGAGCTGTTTTTT.